This note documents a single T cell receptor (beta chain) sequence. With random hexamers, 0.5 to 1 ug RNA was reverse transcribed. TCRdb reanalysed the immunoSEQ multiplex PCR reads using MiXCR and keeps one entry per CDR3 protein. Here the sample spans around 270,000 distinct CDR3 sequences, around 89% being singletons. The data were taken from a study of CD8 T cells in Susac syndrome. Material for sequencing was CD8+ T cells from PBMCs. The receptor's source is a human donor with multiple sclerosis.

The CDR3 is CASSHLQGREETQYF. CDR3 DNA sequence: TGCGCCAGCAGCCACCTACAGGGGAGGGAAGAGACCCAGTACTTC. The chain is built from TRBV4-3 and TRBJ2-5, with D perhaps assigned TRBD1 or TRBD2 (7 bases each). V was clipped by 3 bases and J by 3 bases, with 14 bases between them. There are 15 residues in the CDR3. The germline CDR1 and CDR2 sequences are LGHNA and YSLEER.